This TCR beta chain was sequenced for a study of blood T cells in healthy people across ages. V lost 2 bases and J lost 6, with 11 bases in between. The CDR3 runs 14 residues. Germline loops: CDR1 MNHNS, CDR2 SASEGT. Alongside a J-beta primer mix, a sample-barcoded 5' primer served in a second PCR lasting about 6 to 12 cycles. TCRdb re-called the 5' RACE reads through MiXCR, storing one row per CDR3 protein. The table has over 700,000 distinct CDR3 sequences, just under 25% seen once; the top ten hold roughly a tenth. In this sample, this clonotype turned up a few times. This sample also belongs to another study, concerning T cells of mothers and their children.

The material sequenced was blood. This rearrangement joins TRBV6-1 to TRBJ2-1; D is ambiguous. The TCR comes from a boy between 10 and 17 years old in good health. CDR3 sequence: CASSEPTGTNEQFF. The CDR3 DNA sequence: TGTGCCAGCAGTGAACCAACTGGAACCAATGAGCAGTTCTTC.